One and the same sample provided the 6 T cell receptor beta chains below, sequenced in a study of cytomegalovirus exposure and HLA in healthy donors. Both 60 Vbeta primers and 13 Jbeta primers went into the PCR. TCRdb's table, derived via immunoSEQ multiplex PCR, lists solely in-frame clones and lacks some. The sample has roughly 170,000 clones, approximately 80% seen once. Sequencing was done on a sample of PBMCs. These receptors were taken from a boy aged 5-17 years in good health and CMV-seronegative.

The rearrangement joins TRBV30 to TRBJ1-4; a possible D gene is TRBD1 (6 bases). The CDR3 runs to 15 residues. V lost 1 base and J lost 5, with 14 bases in between. Germline V gives CDR1 GTSNPN, CDR2 SVGIG (reference sequence). The CDR3 sequence is CAWSALAGANEKLFF. In nucleotides, the CDR3 is TGTGCCTGGAGTGCCCTGGCAGGGGCAAATGAAAAACTGTTTTTT.

The rearrangement links TRBV5-1 to TRBJ1-2, with 9 positions matching TRBD1. V lost 4 bases to trimming and J lost 2 bases; unmatched junction nucleotides: 9. Germline V lookup: CDR1 SGHRS, CDR2 YFSETQ. The CDR3 consists of 16 residues. In DNA form, the CDR3 reads TGCGCCAGCAGCGTGGGGGGACAGGGCGGAAACTATGGCTACACCTTC. Translation: CASSVGGQGGNYGYTF. The whole variable domain, remainder taken from reference TRBV5-1 and TRBJ1-2, is KAGVTQTPRYLIKTRGQQVTLSCSPISGHRSVSWYQQTPGQGLQFLFEYFSETQRNKGNFPGRFSGRQFSNSRSEMNVSTLELGDSALYLCASSVGGQGGNYGYTFGSGTRLTVV.

This clone was detected a few times. This sample also contains other DNA sequences that code for the same CDR3. V gene TRBV29-1 combines with J gene TRBJ2-7; 7 nucleotides agree with TRBD1. The CDR3 covers 11 residues. The V gene end was trimmed by 6 bases and the J gene end by 5 bases; junction bases not matched to a gene: 4. Per the germline V gene, CDR1 is SQVTM and CDR2 is ANQGSEA. CDR3 in amino acids: CSVRTGDEQYF. In nucleotides, the CDR3 is TGCAGCGTAAGAACAGGGGACGAGCAGTACTTC.

This clone was seen a few times. The genes are TRBV7-6 and TRBJ1-1; possible D gene TRBD1, 5 bases. CDR3 length equals 14 residues. V was cut by 1 base and J by 4 bases, with 10 bases left in between. Germline V gives CDR1 SGHVS, CDR2 FNYEAQ. For the CDR3, the DNA is TGTGCCAGCAGCTTAGGTAGGGGATTCACTGAAGCTTTCTTT. It translates to CASSLGRGFTEAFF. Full variable domain (remainder filled in from reference TRBV7-6 and TRBJ1-1): GAGVSQSPRYKVTKRGQDVALRCDPISGHVSLYWYRQALGQGPEFLTYFNYEAQQDKSGLPNDRFSAERPEGSISTLTIQRTEQRDSAMYRCASSLGRGFTEAFFGQGTRLTVV.

This clone turned up a few times. This sequence joins TRBV10-3 and TRBJ1-4; tentatively, D is TRBD1 (5 bases). Per the germline V gene, CDR1 is ENHRY and CDR2 is SYGVKD. The CDR3 has 16 amino acids. V was cut by 4 bases and J by 6 bases, with 18 bases left in between. This CDR3 is CAISASAGPGHEKLFF. Written as DNA, the CDR3 is TGTGCCATCAGTGCCTCGGCGGGACCAGGGCATGAAAAACTGTTTTTT.

As concerns this clone: This sample includes further DNA sequences coding for the same CDR3. The chain employs TRBV30 and TRBJ1-1; tentatively, D is TRBD1 (6 bases). CDR1 and CDR2 (germline): GTSNPN, SVGIG (reference sequence). This CDR3 contains 13 residues. V was clipped by 0 bases and J by 1 base, with 6 bases between them. The CDR3 DNA sequence: TGTGCCTGGAGTGTAGGGGGGAACACTGAAGCTTTCTTT. Translation gives CAWSVGGNTEAFF.